The rows below give T cell receptor beta chains drawn from one sample of a study of early T cells in non-severe SARS-CoV-2 infection. TCRdb re-called the 5' RACE reads through MiXCR, storing one row per CDR3 protein. The sample carries about 25,000 distinct CDR3 sequences, about 4.5% recorded once. The sequenced sample consisted of whole blood. The source of these receptors is an adult who was a healthcare worker with PCR-confirmed SARS-CoV-2 infection or an uninfected control (not recorded which). Both conserved end residues are part of each CDR3. Each record gives: clone size, J gene, V gene, D gene, CDR3 protein, CDR3 DNA. A D gene is named only where the DNA matches it firmly. Not all rows give a size; the values are once, few, many and, for expanded clones, a class.

clone size: .
J gene: TRBJ2-3
V gene: TRBV19
D gene: TRBD1
CDR3 protein: CASATRGQGSSDTQYF
CDR3 DNA: TGTGCCAGTGCGACGAGGGGACAGGGAAGTTCAGATACGCAGTATTTT

clone size: many
J gene: TRBJ2-5
V gene: TRBV30
D gene: .
CDR3 protein: CAWSRRRGSETQYF
CDR3 DNA: TGTGCCTGGAGTCGTAGAAGGGGGAGTGAGACCCAGTACTTC

clone size: many
J gene: TRBJ1-1
V gene: TRBV4-3
D gene: .
CDR3 protein: CASSQDGAPGARNTEAFF
CDR3 DNA: TGCGCCAGCAGCCAAGATGGGGCCCCAGGGGCGAGGAACACTGAAGCTTTCTTT

clone size: many
J gene: TRBJ2-1
V gene: TRBV7-6
D gene: .
CDR3 protein: CASSGSEQFF
CDR3 DNA: TGTGCCAGCAGCGGTAGTGAGCAGTTCTTC

clone size: few
J gene: TRBJ2-7
V gene: TRBV11-2
D gene: .
CDR3 protein: CASSLDRGQVYEQYF
CDR3 DNA: TGTGCCAGCAGCTTAGATAGGGGCCAAGTCTACGAGCAGTACTTC

clone size: many
J gene: TRBJ2-1
V gene: TRBV18
D gene: .
CDR3 protein: CASSPRVAVNEQFF
CDR3 DNA: TGTGCCAGCTCACCCCGCGTGGCCGTAAATGAGCAGTTCTTC

clone size: medium-sized
J gene: TRBJ2-1
V gene: TRBV19
D gene: TRBD2
CDR3 protein: CASSVGLAYEQFF
CDR3 DNA: TGTGCCAGTAGTGTGGGACTAGCTTACGAGCAGTTCTTC

clone size: many
J gene: TRBJ1-4
V gene: TRBV5-5
D gene: .
CDR3 protein: CASSLVVWGEKLFF
CDR3 DNA: TGTGCCAGCAGCTTGGTGGTCTGGGGCGAAAAACTGTTTTTT

clone size: few
J gene: TRBJ2-1
V gene: TRBV28
D gene: TRBD2
CDR3 protein: CAIQTSGQGNEQFF
CDR3 DNA: TGTGCCATCCAGACTAGCGGGCAGGGCAATGAGCAGTTCTTC

clone size: medium-sized
J gene: TRBJ1-5
V gene: TRBV4-2
D gene: .
CDR3 protein: CASSQTLVRDGAHQPQHF
CDR3 DNA: TGTGCCAGCAGCCAAACTCTGGTGAGGGACGGTGCTCATCAGCCCCAGCATTTT

clone size: many
J gene: TRBJ2-4
V gene: TRBV7-2
D gene: .
CDR3 protein: CASSFGGARIQYF
CDR3 DNA: TGTGCCAGCAGCTTCGGCGGGGCCCGCATTCAGTACTTC

clone size: many
J gene: TRBJ2-1
V gene: TRBV5-1
D gene: TRBD1
CDR3 protein: CASSLDPGQNSYNEQFF
CDR3 DNA: TGCGCCAGCAGCTTGGATCCGGGACAGAACTCCTACAATGAGCAGTTCTTC

clone size: many
J gene: TRBJ2-5
V gene: TRBV7-8
D gene: .
CDR3 protein: CASSLVGGGGETQYF
CDR3 DNA: TGTGCCAGCAGCTTAGTTGGGGGCGGGGGAGAGACCCAGTACTTC

clone size: many
J gene: TRBJ1-2
V gene: TRBV5-1
D gene: .
CDR3 protein: CASSLGQGIDGYTF
CDR3 DNA: TGCGCCAGCAGCTTGGGGCAGGGAATCGATGGCTACACCTTC

clone size: many
J gene: TRBJ2-1
V gene: TRBV29-1
D gene: .
CDR3 protein: CSVEDRVSSYNEQFF
CDR3 DNA: TGCAGCGTTGAAGATCGGGTCAGCTCCTACAATGAGCAGTTCTTC

clone size: many
J gene: TRBJ1-2
V gene: TRBV19
D gene: TRBD1
CDR3 protein: CASSTETGVGYGYTF
CDR3 DNA: TGTGCCAGTAGTACCGAGACAGGGGTGGGCTATGGCTACACCTTC

clone size: many
J gene: TRBJ1-1
V gene: TRBV4-1
D gene: .
CDR3 protein: CASSPVGAGEAFF
CDR3 DNA: TGCGCCAGCAGCCCCGTTGGGGCTGGTGAAGCTTTCTTT

clone size: many
J gene: TRBJ2-1
V gene: TRBV4-3
D gene: .
CDR3 protein: CASSQAAGSPYNEQFF
CDR3 DNA: TGCGCCAGCAGCCAAGCGGCAGGGTCACCCTACAATGAGCAGTTCTTC

clone size: many
J gene: TRBJ1-2
V gene: TRBV28
D gene: .
CDR3 protein: CASNSAFYGYTF
CDR3 DNA: TGTGCCAGCAACTCGGCATTCTATGGCTACACCTTC

clone size: many
J gene: TRBJ2-5
V gene: TRBV7-2
D gene: TRBD2
CDR3 protein: CASSLRTSGRSQETQYF
CDR3 DNA: TGTGCCAGCAGCTTACGGACTAGCGGGAGGTCCCAAGAGACCCAGTACTTC

clone size: few
J gene: TRBJ2-1
V gene: TRBV27
D gene: TRBD1
CDR3 protein: CASSQRPLTGATGADEQFF
CDR3 DNA: TGTGCCAGCAGCCAGCGCCCCCTTACAGGGGCAACCGGGGCCGATGAGCAGTTCTTC

clone size: many
J gene: TRBJ2-7
V gene: TRBV7-2
D gene: .
CDR3 protein: CASSLDSDEQYF
CDR3 DNA: TGTGCCAGCAGCTTAGATTCGGACGAGCAGTACTTC

clone size: many
J gene: TRBJ1-1
V gene: TRBV29-1
D gene: .
CDR3 protein: CSVAPTNTEAFF
CDR3 DNA: TGCAGCGTTGCTCCAACGAACACTGAAGCTTTCTTT

clone size: many
J gene: TRBJ2-2
V gene: TRBV3-1
D gene: TRBD2
CDR3 protein: CASSQRGGSSGTGELFF
CDR3 DNA: TGTGCCAGCAGCCAACGAGGCGGGAGTTCGGGTACCGGGGAGCTGTTTTTT

clone size: many
J gene: TRBJ2-4
V gene: TRBV12-3/TRBV12-4
D gene: TRBD2
CDR3 protein: CASSPGRPGGPAKNIQYF
CDR3 DNA: TGTGCCAGCAGTCCGGGGCGACCGGGAGGCCCAGCCAAAAACATTCAGTACTTC

clone size: many
J gene: TRBJ1-1
V gene: TRBV29-1
D gene: .
CDR3 protein: CSGKNGDLGTEAFF
CDR3 DNA: TGCAGCGGGAAAAACGGGGACCTGGGCACTGAAGCTTTCTTT

clone size: many
J gene: TRBJ2-1
V gene: TRBV28
D gene: TRBD2
CDR3 protein: CASSSGTSGIPGAQFF
CDR3 DNA: TGTGCCAGCAGTTCCGGGACTAGCGGGATCCCGGGTGCGCAGTTCTTC

clone size: .
J gene: TRBJ2-3
V gene: TRBV29-1
D gene: TRBD1
CDR3 protein: CSVDRAGDTQYF
CDR3 DNA: TGCAGCGTGGACAGGGCGGGAGATACGCAGTATTTT

clone size: many
J gene: TRBJ2-3
V gene: TRBV7-3
D gene: TRBD1
CDR3 protein: CASSVRDRNTDTQYF
CDR3 DNA: TGTGCCAGCAGCGTCCGGGACAGAAACACAGATACGCAGTATTTT

clone size: many
J gene: TRBJ2-5
V gene: TRBV15
D gene: .
CDR3 protein: CATSSGWTQYF
CDR3 DNA: TGTGCCACCAGCAGCGGATGGACCCAGTACTTC

clone size: .
J gene: TRBJ2-1
V gene: TRBV7-2
D gene: .
CDR3 protein: CASSLAWDSGNEQFF
CDR3 DNA: TGTGCCAGCAGCTTAGCGTGGGACTCTGGGAATGAGCAGTTCTTC

clone size: few
J gene: TRBJ1-2
V gene: TRBV5-1
D gene: .
CDR3 protein: CASSFSAGTNYGYTF
CDR3 DNA: TGCGCCAGCAGCTTTTCGGCAGGCACTAACTATGGCTACACCTTC

clone size: many
J gene: TRBJ2-1
V gene: TRBV2
D gene: TRBD1
CDR3 protein: CASIRQGRGDEQFF
CDR3 DNA: TGTGCCAGCATACGACAGGGTAGGGGCGATGAGCAGTTCTTC

clone size: many
J gene: TRBJ2-7
V gene: TRBV29-1
D gene: TRBD2
CDR3 protein: CSVVAGGRVHEQYF
CDR3 DNA: TGCAGCGTTGTCGCGGGAGGGCGGGTCCACGAGCAGTACTTC

clone size: medium-sized
J gene: TRBJ2-5
V gene: TRBV20-1
D gene: .
CDR3 protein: CSAVQGTPETQYF
CDR3 DNA: TGCAGTGCCGTACAGGGTACCCCCGAGACCCAGTACTTC

clone size: many
J gene: TRBJ2-1
V gene: TRBV7-8
D gene: TRBD2
CDR3 protein: CASRRLAGPIYNEQFF
CDR3 DNA: TGTGCCAGCAGGAGACTAGCGGGCCCAATCTACAATGAGCAGTTCTTC

clone size: .
J gene: TRBJ2-1
V gene: TRBV6-6
D gene: TRBD2
CDR3 protein: CASSTGLVSYNEQFF
CDR3 DNA: TGTGCCAGCAGTACCGGACTAGTCTCCTACAATGAGCAGTTCTTC

clone size: many
J gene: TRBJ1-4
V gene: TRBV30
D gene: .
CDR3 protein: CAWSGQINEKLFF
CDR3 DNA: TGTGCCTGGAGTGGTCAAATAAATGAAAAACTGTTTTTT

clone size: many
J gene: TRBJ2-7
V gene: TRBV6-1
D gene: .
CDR3 protein: CASTRGTTNSYEQYF
CDR3 DNA: TGTGCCAGCACCCGAGGAACCACGAACTCCTACGAGCAGTACTTC

clone size: .
J gene: TRBJ1-6
V gene: TRBV3-1
D gene: .
CDR3 protein: CASRLQNSPLHF
CDR3 DNA: TGTGCCAGCAGGTTACAGAATTCACCCCTCCACTTT

clone size: many
J gene: TRBJ1-1
V gene: TRBV6-6
D gene: .
CDR3 protein: CASRGTEAFF
CDR3 DNA: TGTGCCAGCAGGGGGACTGAAGCTTTCTTT

clone size: many
J gene: TRBJ2-7
V gene: TRBV21-1
D gene: .
CDR3 protein: CARSGDVYEQYF
CDR3 DNA: TGTGCCAGGTCTGGGGACGTCTACGAGCAGTACTTC